A single sample gave rise to the 19 T cell receptor beta chains below, sequenced in a study of patients and donors after allogeneic stem cell transplantation. TCRdb itself ran the RT-PCR reads through MiXCR, one entry per CDR3 protein. The sample consists of about 410,000 distinct CDR3 sequences, roughly 16% of them appearing once. The sequenced sample was blood, either unsorted or a sorted T cell fraction (not recorded which). These receptors came from a human donor who was either an allogeneic HSCT recipient or a stem cell or donor lymphocyte infusion donor (not recorded which). It is not recorded whose cells these are; they may come from a transplant donor.

This clonotype was observed a few times. The J gene is TRBJ1-3, the V gene TRBV7-2; D is undetermined. This CDR3 is built from 16 residues. Germline assignment: CDR1 SGHTA and CDR2 FQGNSA. V was clipped by 0 bases and J by 0 bases, with 9 bases between them. This chain's CDR3 is CASSLAAPFSGNTIYF. CDR3 nucleotides: TGTGCCAGCAGCTTAGCAGCACCCTTCTCTGGAAACACCATATATTTT. The full variable domain, in which reference TRBV7-2 and TRBJ1-3 provide the parts outside the CDR3, is GAGVSQSPSNKVTEKGKDVELRCDPISGHTALYWYRQSLGQGLEFLIYFQGNSAPDKSGLPSDRFSAERTGGSVSTLTIQRTQQEDSAVYLCASSLAAPFSGNTIYFGEGSWLTVV.

This clonotype was picked up a small number of times. V and J are TRBV6-1 and TRBJ1-5, with unresolved D. V dropped 5 bases and J dropped 12 bases, with 14 bases sitting between them. The CDR3 runs 12 residues. Looked up from germline, CDR1 is MNHNS and CDR2 is SASEGT. For the CDR3, the DNA is TGTGCCAGCAGTAAGATGTCTGAACGCCAGCATTTT. Protein product: CASSKMSERQHF.

This clonotype was counted only a few times. The chain couples TRBV25-1 to TRBJ2-7; D unresolved. In germline, CDR1 is MGHDK, CDR2 SYGVNS. Trimming cost V 4 bases and J 6 bases, with 13 bases left between them. The CDR3 totals 13 residues. The CDR3 nucleotides read TGTGCCAGCAGTGTAGTAACTGGAAGCGAGCAGTACTTC. Its translation: CASSVVTGSEQYF.

This clonotype turned up a few times. The gene calls are TRBV5-1 and TRBJ1-1; D is perhaps TRBD1 (5 bases). V dropped 4 bases and J dropped 1 base, with 14 bases sitting between them. The germline V gene has CDR1 SGHRS and CDR2 YFSETQ. CDR3 length equals 15 residues. This chain's CDR3 is CASSLPGLENTEAFF. The CDR3 bases are TGCGCCAGCAGCCTACCAGGGCTTGAGAACACTGAAGCTTTCTTT. Variable domain in full (rest from reference TRBV5-1 and TRBJ1-1): KAGVTQTPRYLIKTRGQQVTLSCSPISGHRSVSWYQQTPGQGLQFLFEYFSETQRNKGNFPGRFSGRQFSNSRSEMNVSTLELGDSALYLCASSLPGLENTEAFFGQGTRLTVV.

The rearrangement joins TRBV20-1 to TRBJ2-1; TRBD1 aligns across 7 bases. Losses at the gene ends were 5 bases for V and 0 bases for J; bases not matched to a gene: 10. This CDR3 comprises 16 residues. Germline CDR1 and CDR2: DFQATT and SNEGSKA (reference sequence). The CDR3 coding sequence is TGCAGTGCTTGGCTCGATGACAGGGCCTCCTACAATGAGCAGTTCTTC. Translation: CSAWLDDRASYNEQFF.

This clonotype was seen a handful of times. This chain uses TRBV20-1 with TRBJ2-6; D not certain. Between the trimmed V and J ends, which lost 3 bases and 0 bases, there was a span of 6 bases. This CDR3 comprises 14 residues. CDR1 is DFQATT, CDR2 SNEGSKA, per germline (reference sequence). CDR3 amino acids: CSASPVSGANVLTF. In DNA form, the CDR3 reads TGCAGTGCTAGTCCGGTCTCTGGGGCCAACGTCCTGACTTTC.

The CDR3 protein is CSVGLGVRETQYF. The CDR3 DNA reads TGCAGCGTGGGGTTGGGGGTCCGAGAGACCCAGTACTTC. The V and J genes are TRBV29-1 and TRBJ2-5; D tentatively reads TRBD1 or TRBD2 (5 bases each). This CDR3 region has 13 residues. Germline CDR1 and CDR2: SQVTM and ANQGSEA. V shed 6 bases and J shed 4 bases, with 15 bases lying between them.

This clonotype was recorded at least ten times. The V call is TRBV3-1, the J call TRBJ2-7; 10 nucleotides line up with TRBD1. V was pared by 1 base and J by 2 bases, with 2 bases of the junction left unmatched. CDR3 length: 15 amino acids. From germline, CDR1 is LGHDT and CDR2 YNNKEL (reference sequence). The DNA of the CDR3 is TGTGCCAGCAGCCAAGCCGGGACAGGGGCCTACGAGCAGTACTTC. It yields the protein CASSQAGTGAYEQYF.

This chain connects TRBV20-1 to TRBJ1-1; D possibly corresponds to TRBD1 (5 bases). Germline CDR1 DFQATT, CDR2 SNEGSKA (reference sequence). This CDR3 is built from 11 residues. V lost 6 bases, J lost 3 bases, and 8 bases lay in between. As DNA, the CDR3 is TGCAGTGCCCTGGGGGACACTGAAGCTTTCTTT. Protein product: CSALGDTEAFF.

This clonotype was counted between two and nine times. The chain is built from TRBV24-1 and TRBJ2-2; possibly TRBD1 for D (5 bases). There are 18 residues in the CDR3. Trimming left V 2 bases short and J 2 bases short, with 17 bases between. CDR1 is KGHDR, CDR2 SFDVKD, per germline. Here the CDR3 reads CATSDYPRGAVNTGELFF. The CDR3, as DNA: TGTGCCACCAGTGATTACCCAAGGGGTGCGGTAAACACCGGGGAGCTGTTTTTT.

This clonotype has more than one count but fewer than ten. The chain employs TRBV7-9 and TRBJ2-1, with D perhaps TRBD2 (5 bases). The CDR3 contains 16 residues. Trimming cost V 5 bases and J 5 bases, with 19 bases left between them. The germline gives CDR1 SEHNR, CDR2 FQNEAQ (reference sequence). The CDR3 sequence is CASSQLRPGRNNEQFF. The CDR3 region has the DNA TGTGCCAGCAGCCAACTTCGTCCGGGGAGAAACAATGAGCAGTTCTTC.

CDR3 amino acids: CSARDPAGGPTDTQYF. CDR3 bases: TGCAGTGCTAGAGATCCTGCGGGGGGGCCCACAGATACGCAGTATTTT. The chain has TRBV20-1 and TRBJ2-3; 9 positions match TRBD2. With 0 bases clipped from V and 2 bases from J, the junction kept 6 bases outside the gene matches. The germline gives CDR1 DFQATT, CDR2 SNEGSKA (reference sequence). This CDR3 is built from 16 residues.

The rearrangement links TRBV3-1 to TRBJ2-2; D remains ambiguous. Between the trimmed V and J ends, which lost 3 bases and 0 bases, there was a span of 11 bases. CDR1 LGHDT and CDR2 YNNKEL come from the germline V gene (reference sequence). This CDR3 comprises 16 residues. The CDR3 DNA is TGTGCCAGCAGCCATGGTGTCTTATCGAACACCGGGGAGCTGTTTTTT. It is translated as CASSHGVLSNTGELFF.

This rearrangement joins TRBV7-8 to TRBJ2-3; the D is unclear. Trimming stripped 2 bases from V and 6 bases from J, with 6 bases between. CDR1 SGHVS and CDR2 FQNEAQ come from the germline V gene. This CDR3 contains 12 residues. The CDR3 DNA reads as TGTGCCAGCAGCTTATTTTTGGATACGCAGTATTTT. Translation: CASSLFLDTQYF.

The chain joins TRBV13 to TRBJ2-7; D tentatively fits TRBD1 or TRBD2 (5 bases each). In germline, CDR1 is PRHDT, CDR2 FYEKMQ (reference sequence). CDR3 size: 14 residues. The V and J ends lost 5 bases and 2 bases respectively, with 13 bases between them. The CDR3: CASSRDLMTYEQYF. The CDR3 DNA reads as TGTGCCAGCAGCCGGGACCTCATGACCTACGAGCAGTACTTC.

The chain carries TRBV27 and TRBJ2-2; 7 nucleotides agree with TRBD2. The germline V gene encodes CDR1 MNHEY and CDR2 SMNVEV (reference sequence). Trimming cost V 6 bases and J 0 bases; bases outside gene matches: 4. CDR3 length: 15 amino acids. CDR3 DNA sequence: TGTGCCAGCAGCCTAGCGGTTACGAACACCGGGGAGCTGTTTTTT. Amino acid sequence: CASSLAVTNTGELFF.

This clonotype was observed at least ten times. The rearrangement uses TRBV5-1 and TRBJ2-7, with TRBD2 matching 7 bases. Germline CDR1 SGHRS, CDR2 YFSETQ. Germline trimming cut 4 bases from V and 4 bases from J; bases unmatched to any gene: 5. The CDR3 is made up of 13 amino acids. The CDR3 region is CASSQGLHYEQYF. The DNA for the CDR3 is TGCGCCAGCAGCCAGGGACTACATTACGAGCAGTACTTC.

V gene TRBV5-1 combines with J gene TRBJ1-2, with 10 nucleotides matching TRBD1. The ends lost 3 bases at V and 10 bases at J; junction bases unmatched: 9. Germline CDR1 reads SGHRS; CDR2 reads YFSETQ. This CDR3 has 14 residues. CDR3 DNA sequence: TGCGCCAGCAGCTCCAGTGGACAGGGGGGAATCTACACCTTC. Translating it yields CASSSSGQGGIYTF. The full variable domain, in which reference TRBV5-1 and TRBJ1-2 provide the parts outside the CDR3, is KAGVTQTPRYLIKTRGQQVTLSCSPISGHRSVSWYQQTPGQGLQFLFEYFSETQRNKGNFPGRFSGRQFSNSRSEMNVSTLELGDSALYLCASSSSGQGGIYTFGSGTRLTVV.

The chain uses TRBV28 and TRBJ2-2, with D possibly TRBD1 on 6 matching bases. V was shortened by 6 bases and J by 4 bases, with 24 bases between the two germline ends. Germline V gives CDR1 MDHEN, CDR2 SYDVKM. This CDR3 has 18 amino acids. The CDR3 region is CASRTYGQPTIFTGELFF. The CDR3 nucleotides read TGTGCCAGCAGGACCTACGGACAGCCCACAATATTCACCGGGGAGCTGTTTTTT.